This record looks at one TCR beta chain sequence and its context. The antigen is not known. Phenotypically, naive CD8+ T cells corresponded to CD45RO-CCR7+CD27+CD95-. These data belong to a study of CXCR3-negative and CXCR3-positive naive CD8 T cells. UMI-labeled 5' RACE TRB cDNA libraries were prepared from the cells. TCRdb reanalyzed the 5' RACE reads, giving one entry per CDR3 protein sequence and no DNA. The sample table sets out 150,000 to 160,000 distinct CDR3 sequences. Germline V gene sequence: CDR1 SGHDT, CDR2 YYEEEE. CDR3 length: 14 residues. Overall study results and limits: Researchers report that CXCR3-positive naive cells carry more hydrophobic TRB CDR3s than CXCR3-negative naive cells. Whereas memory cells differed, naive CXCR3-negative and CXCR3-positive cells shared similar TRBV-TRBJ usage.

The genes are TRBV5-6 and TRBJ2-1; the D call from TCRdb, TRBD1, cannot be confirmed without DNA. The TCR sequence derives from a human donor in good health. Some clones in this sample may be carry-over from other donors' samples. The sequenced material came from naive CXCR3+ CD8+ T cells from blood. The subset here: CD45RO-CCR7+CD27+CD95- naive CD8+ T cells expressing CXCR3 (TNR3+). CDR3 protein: CASRRGPTYNEQFF. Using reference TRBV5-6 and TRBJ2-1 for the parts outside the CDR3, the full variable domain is DAGVTQSPTHLIKTRGQQVTLRCSPKSGHDTVSWYQQALGQGPQFIFQYYEEEERQRGNFPDRFSGHQFPNYSSELNVNALLLGDSALYLCASRRGPTYNEQFFGPGTRLTVL.